This T cell receptor (beta chain) is from a study of CD8+ T cells in alopecia areata (dated by TCRdb to about 2018). Regarding the research as a whole: Female C3H/HeJ recipients, roughly 6-11 weeks old, were grafted with skin from C3H/HeJ donors with spontaneous alopecia (about 6-13 months old). Scalp clonality was compared across normal scalp (n=4), patchy alopecia areata scalp (n=8), and alopecia totalis/universalis scalp (n=8). Scalp tissue and sorted CD4+ and CD8+ peripheral blood T cells from patchy and totalis/universalis alopecia areata patients and from healthy controls were covered by human TCRbeta sequencing. immunoSEQ multiplex PCR using 35 Vbeta forward primers and 13 Jbeta reverse primers was used to amplify TCRbeta CDR3 regions. RNA came from the PAXgene miRNA kit for fixed scalp, the miRNeasy kit for PBMCs, and the RNeasy kit for mouse skin. To study T cell clonal expansion in alopecia areata, the researchers applied high-throughput TCRbeta sequencing to both the C3H/HeJ mouse model and human patients. On the study overall, not on this receptor specifically: Unlike mouse skin, where gammadelta T cells dominate, normal human skin contains resident alphabeta T cells that get sequenced too, which complicates analysis of the scalp TCR repertoire. Compared with normal scalp, lesional scalp had higher clonality and more expanded CD8+ clones, particularly in alopecia totalis/universalis, a pattern that suggests antigenic drive. Shared TCR sequences between patients were less evident than in mice, which may be partly attributable to HLA diversity in the patient population.

This clone was observed a few times. Its specific antigen is unknown. The TCRdb protein and the DNA translation do not line up at residue 12; the protein shown here was made by translating the DNA. The receptor originates from a mouse, and its gene names and germline sequences are accordingly murine. The CDR3 goes on 3 residues after the read ends, and that part is filled in from the germline J gene. Library construction relied on the immunoSEQ multiplex PCR assay. RNA was extracted from all samples and reverse transcribed into cDNA as template for TCR sequencing. First-strand cDNA was synthesized with SuperScript III using a 2:1 mix of oligo-dT and random hexamers. A synthetic immune receptor repertoire was used to assess amplification bias, and residual bias was removed computationally. Libraries were sequenced on Illumina HiSeq using 60 bp reads that covered the CDR3 and were read from J toward V. Concerning the study's data processing: After raw reads were preprocessed to remove errors, the CDR3 was defined following IMGT conventions as running from the conserved cysteine to phenylalanine. Clonality was computed by normalizing Shannon entropy by log2 of the number of productive unique TCRs and subtracting the result from 1. Whether each scalp clone was CD4 or CD8 was inferred by checking scalp TCRbeta sequences against the CD4 and CD8 repertoires from sorted blood. TCRdb carries this immuneACCESS record with in-frame sequences only. Its versions omit some clonotypes, under half of them owing to an unresolved V gene in the studies checked, with the rest unexplained. V and J calls and clone size are those listed in that table; D and trimming were worked out from the DNA. The table for this sample lists more than 90,000 clones, none of them counted only once. About 20% of the sample lies in the top ten.

Sequences NSQYPW (CDR1) and LRSPGD (CDR2) are obtained from the germline V gene (reference sequence). V is cut by 2 bases and J by 2 bases, and the space between the germline ends is 10 bases. The CDR3 runs 15 amino acids, cysteine and phenylalanine included. Part of the CDR3 DNA is given, 36 bases translated from base 1. This TCR came from a C3H/HeJ mouse with alopecia areata. The mouse line in question has MHC haplotype H2-k. Sequencing was done on a sample of lesional skin. The rearrangement combines TRBV1 with TRBJ1-3; the D gene is possibly TRBD1, with 6 bases matching. The CDR3 region: CTCSARGQPGNTLYF. The CDR3 DNA, read in part, is TGCACCTGCAGTGCAAGGGGACAACCTGGAAATACG.